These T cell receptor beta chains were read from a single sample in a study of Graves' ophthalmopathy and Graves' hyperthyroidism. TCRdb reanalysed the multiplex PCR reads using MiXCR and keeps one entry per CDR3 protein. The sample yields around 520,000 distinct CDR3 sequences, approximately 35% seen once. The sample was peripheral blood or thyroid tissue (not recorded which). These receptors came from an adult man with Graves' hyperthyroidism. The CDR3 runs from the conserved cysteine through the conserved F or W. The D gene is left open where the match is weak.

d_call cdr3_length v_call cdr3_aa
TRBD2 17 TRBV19 CASSIGGELAGAGELFF
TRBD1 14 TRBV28 CASSLAGTAGGYTF
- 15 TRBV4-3 CASSQARTGNQPQHF
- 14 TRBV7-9 CASSRDEISYEQYF
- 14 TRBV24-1 CATSDHRVGGTQYF
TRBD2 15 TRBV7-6 CASSLTGGSTDTQYF
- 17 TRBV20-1 CSARTGTTLSGANVLTF
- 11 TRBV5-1 CASGSIYGYTF
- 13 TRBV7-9 CASSLTIRNEAFF
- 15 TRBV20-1 CSARPLSGQQETQYF
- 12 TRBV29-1 CSVGSPSTEAFF
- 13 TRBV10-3 CAITSGLADTQYF
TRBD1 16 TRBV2 CASSSRDRGITGELFF
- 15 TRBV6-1 CVSRLGEKNTGELFF
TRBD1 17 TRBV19 CASSPFSHRGGGNVLTF
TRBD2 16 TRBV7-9 CASSLIAGSSYNEQFF
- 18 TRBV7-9 CASSPRDSFGSGANVLAF
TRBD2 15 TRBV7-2 CASSPGSGGAYEQYF
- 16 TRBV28 CASSLLLQQGGQPQHF
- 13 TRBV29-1 CSVEDTGGETQYF
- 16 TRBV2 CAISEVGTSGANVLTF
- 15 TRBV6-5 CASSRDKGTHYEQYF
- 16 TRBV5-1 CASSLILPDGQETQYF
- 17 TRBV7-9 CASSSADWVAGNGEQYF
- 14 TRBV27 CASRATRDAVEAFF
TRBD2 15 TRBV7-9 CASSLGGPSSYEQYF
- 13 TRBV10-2 CATNDLYNSPLHF
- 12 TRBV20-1 CSAIRGNQPQHF
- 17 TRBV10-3 CAPKPTAKTISNQPQHF
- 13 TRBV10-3 CAIGTGTTYEQYF
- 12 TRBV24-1 CATRGPKETQYF
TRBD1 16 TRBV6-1 CASSYLGQGHTDTQYF
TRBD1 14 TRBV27 CASSFLTGDSPLHF
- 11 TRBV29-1 CSGYDQETQYF
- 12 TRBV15 CATSRARAAAFF
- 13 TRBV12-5 CASGFYRVETQYF
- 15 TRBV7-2 CASSRDGPGAYVLTF
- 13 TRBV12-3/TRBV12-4 CASSSQGYQPQHF
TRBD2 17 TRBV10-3 CAISASGTSGYQETQYF
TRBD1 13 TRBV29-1 CSVNRGVGETQHF
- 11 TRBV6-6 CASSGGSPLHF
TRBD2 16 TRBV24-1 CATSDPLAGSFGELFF
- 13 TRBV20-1 CSARVQGNSPLHF
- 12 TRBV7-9 CASSLLADTQYF
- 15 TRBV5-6 CASTHGGSYTGELFF
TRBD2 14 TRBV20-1 CSAGEGGYQETQYF
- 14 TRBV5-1 CASSLVGEGQPQHF
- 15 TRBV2 CASSDQGSYNSPLHF
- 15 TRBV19 CASSIFAGGGEKLFF